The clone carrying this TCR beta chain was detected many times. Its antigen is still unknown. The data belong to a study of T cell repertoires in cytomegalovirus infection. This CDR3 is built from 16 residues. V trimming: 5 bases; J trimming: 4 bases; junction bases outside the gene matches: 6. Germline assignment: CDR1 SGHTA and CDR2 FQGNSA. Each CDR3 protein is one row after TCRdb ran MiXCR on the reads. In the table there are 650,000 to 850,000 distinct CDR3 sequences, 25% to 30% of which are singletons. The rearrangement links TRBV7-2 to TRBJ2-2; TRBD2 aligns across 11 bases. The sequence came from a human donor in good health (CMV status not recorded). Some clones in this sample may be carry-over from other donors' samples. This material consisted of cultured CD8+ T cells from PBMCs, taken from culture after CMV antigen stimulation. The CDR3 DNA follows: TGTGCCAGCAGCCCGATAGCGGGGGGGATCACCGGGGAGCTGTTTTTT. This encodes CASSPIAGGITGELFF.